What follows are 8 T cell receptor beta chains derived from one specimen sequenced in a study of blood T cell repertoires in COVID-19. Profiled with immunoSEQ multiplex PCR; TCRdb holds only in-frame clones, not every one. The table records around 300,000 clones, more than 75% of them present only once. Sequencing was performed on peripheral blood. These receptors were collected from a woman aged 50 to 60 with active or convalescent COVID-19.

The V gene is TRBV18, the J gene TRBJ1-1; 7 bases fit TRBD1. Trimming took 4 bases from V and 0 from J; bases not matched to a gene: 8. The CDR3 consists of 16 residues. Germline CDR1 KGHSH, CDR2 LQKENI. The chain's CDR3 is CASSLTGQPMNTEAFF. In DNA, the CDR3 is TGTGCCAGCTCACTGACGGGACAGCCTATGAACACTGAAGCTTTCTTT.

This clone has a single count. This chain joins TRBV10-3 and TRBJ2-1; 11 positions match TRBD2. The CDR3 is 17 residues long. Losses at the gene ends were 5 bases for V and 4 bases for J; bases not matched to a gene: 10. Germline-derived CDR1 and CDR2 are ENHRY and SYGVKD. In nucleotides, the CDR3 is TGTGCCATCAGTACCGGTAATCTAGCGGGGGGATACAATGAGCAGTTCTTC. This encodes CAISTGNLAGGYNEQFF.

The chain is built from TRBV18 and TRBJ1-1, with TRBD1 matching over 10 bases. With 4 bases clipped from V and 2 bases from J, the junction kept 10 bases outside the gene matches. From germline, CDR1 is KGHSH and CDR2 LQKENI. The CDR3 spans 17 residues. CDR3: CASSQRTGGGTNTEAFF. Written as DNA, the CDR3 is TGTGCCAGCTCACAGAGGACAGGGGGGGGAACTAACACTGAAGCTTTCTTT.

V gene TRBV7-9 combines with J gene TRBJ2-1, with no clear D. Trimming shortened V by 3 bases and J by 0 bases, and 9 bases separated the two germline ends. Per germline, CDR1 SEHNR and CDR2 FQNEAQ (reference sequence). The CDR3 runs to 15 residues. CDR3 in amino acids: CASSLGVSSYNEQFF. CDR3 sequence (DNA): TGTGCCAGCAGCTTGGGCGTGAGCTCCTACAATGAGCAGTTCTTC. Combining the CDR3 with reference TRBV7-9 and TRBJ2-1 gives the whole variable domain DTGVSQNPRHKITKRGQNVTFRCDPISEHNRLYWYRQTLGQGPEFLTYFQNEAQLEKSRLLSDRFSAERPKGSFSTLEIQRTEQGDSAMYLCASSLGVSSYNEQFFGPGTRLTVL.

The J gene is TRBJ2-3, the V gene TRBV3-1 (or the pseudogene TRBV3-2); 7 bases map to TRBD1. Trimming took 4 bases from V and 3 from J; bases not matched to a gene: 10. This CDR3 contains 16 residues. In germline, CDR1 is LGHDT, CDR2 YNNKEL (reference sequence). The CDR3 nucleotides are TGTGCCAGCAGCCGACCTCGACAGGGAAGAACAGATACGCAGTATTTT. This sequence encodes CASSRPRQGRTDTQYF.

The chain is built from TRBV5-1 and TRBJ2-2; 10 bases fit TRBD1. J lost 4 bases, V lost 1 base, and 4 bases had no gene match. The CDR3 is made up of 16 amino acids. CDR1 and CDR2 from the germline V gene are SGHRS and YFSETQ. CDR3 sequence (DNA): TGCGCCAGCAGCTTGACCGGGACAGGGGTCACCGGGGAGCTGTTTTTT. As protein: CASSLTGTGVTGELFF. The entire variable domain, with the rest obtained from reference TRBV5-1 and TRBJ2-2, is as follows: KAGVTQTPRYLIKTRGQQVTLSCSPISGHRSVSWYQQTPGQGLQFLFEYFSETQRNKGNFPGRFSGRQFSNSRSEMNVSTLELGDSALYLCASSLTGTGVTGELFFGEGSRLTVL.

The chain recombines TRBV5-6 with TRBJ1-2; D possibly corresponds to TRBD1 (6 bases). Germline V gene lookup returns CDR1 SGHDT and CDR2 YYEEEE. Trimming stripped 4 bases from V and 3 bases from J, with 16 bases between. The CDR3 contains 15 residues. The CDR3 reads CASSAREKGDYGYTF. The CDR3 coding sequence is TGTGCCAGCAGCGCCCGGGAAAAGGGGGACTATGGCTACACCTTC. The full variable domain, its missing parts supplied by reference TRBV5-6 and TRBJ1-2, is DAGVTQSPTHLIKTRGQQVTLRCSPKSGHDTVSWYQQALGQGPQFIFQYYEEEERQRGNFPDRFSGHQFPNYSSELNVNALLLGDSALYLCASSAREKGDYGYTFGSGTRLTVV.

This clone has only one observation. V is TRBV3-1 (or the pseudogene TRBV3-2) and J is TRBJ2-5; 11 bases fit TRBD2. The germline CDR1 and CDR2 sequences are LGHDT and YNNKEL (reference sequence). CDR3 size: 16 residues. V gave up 5 bases and J gave up 2 bases; unmatched junction bases: 7. Here the CDR3 DNA reads TGTGCCAGCAGCGCCCGACTAGCGGGACATCAAGAGACCCAGTACTTC. Translation gives CASSARLAGHQETQYF.